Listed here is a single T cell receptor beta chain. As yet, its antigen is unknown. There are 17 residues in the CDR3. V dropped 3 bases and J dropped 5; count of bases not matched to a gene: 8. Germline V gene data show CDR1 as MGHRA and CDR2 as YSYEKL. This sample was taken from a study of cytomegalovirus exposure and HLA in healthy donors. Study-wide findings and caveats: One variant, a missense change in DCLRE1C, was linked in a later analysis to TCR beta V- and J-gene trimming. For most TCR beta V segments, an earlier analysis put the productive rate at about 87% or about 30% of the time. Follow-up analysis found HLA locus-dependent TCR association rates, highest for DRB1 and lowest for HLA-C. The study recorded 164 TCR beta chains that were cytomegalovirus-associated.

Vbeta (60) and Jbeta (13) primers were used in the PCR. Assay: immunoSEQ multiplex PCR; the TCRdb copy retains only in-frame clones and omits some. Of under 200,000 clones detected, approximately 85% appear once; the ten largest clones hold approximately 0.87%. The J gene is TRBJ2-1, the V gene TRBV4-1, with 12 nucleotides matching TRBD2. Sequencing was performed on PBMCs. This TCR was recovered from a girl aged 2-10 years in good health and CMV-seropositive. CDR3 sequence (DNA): TGCGCCAGCAGCCAGGAGACCGGACTAGCGGGGAACAATGAGCAGTTCTTC. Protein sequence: CASSQETGLAGNNEQFF.